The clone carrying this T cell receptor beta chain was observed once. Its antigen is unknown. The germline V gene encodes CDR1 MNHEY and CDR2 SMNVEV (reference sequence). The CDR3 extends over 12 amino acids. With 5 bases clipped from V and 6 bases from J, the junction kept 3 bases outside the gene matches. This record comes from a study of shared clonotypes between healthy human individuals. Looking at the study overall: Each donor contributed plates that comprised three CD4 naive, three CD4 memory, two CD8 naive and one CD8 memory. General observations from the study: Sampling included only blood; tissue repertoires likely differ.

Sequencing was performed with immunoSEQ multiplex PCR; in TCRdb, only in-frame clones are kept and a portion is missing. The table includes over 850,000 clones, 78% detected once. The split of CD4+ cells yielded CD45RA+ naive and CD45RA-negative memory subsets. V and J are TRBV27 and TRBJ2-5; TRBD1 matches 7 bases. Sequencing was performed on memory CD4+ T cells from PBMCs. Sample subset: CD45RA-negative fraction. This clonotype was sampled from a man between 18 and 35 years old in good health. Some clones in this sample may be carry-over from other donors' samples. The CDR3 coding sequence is TGTGCCAGCAGTCGGGACAGAAAGACCCAGTACTTC. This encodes CASSRDRKTQYF.